The count of the clone carrying this TCR beta chain is one. Measured with immunoSEQ multiplex PCR; TCRdb has only the in-frame clones, and not every one. The sample consists of around 250,000 clones, approximately 85% of them appearing once. Germline CDR1 reads SGHDT; CDR2 reads YYEEEE. The V end was cut by 3 bases, the J end by 2 bases, with 2 bases between. The CDR3 spans 11 residues. The source of the sample is a study of blood T cell repertoires in COVID-19. Study-wide context: Acute-phase and convalescent COVID-19 samples originated in the United States, Italy and Spain.

The chain couples TRBV5-6 to TRBJ2-5; D gene uncertain. This TCR was recovered from a man aged 80 or over with acute or convalescent COVID-19. The material sequenced was peripheral blood. CDR3 residues: CASSSQETQYF. DNA of the CDR3: TGTGCCAGCAGCTCACAAGAGACCCAGTACTTC.